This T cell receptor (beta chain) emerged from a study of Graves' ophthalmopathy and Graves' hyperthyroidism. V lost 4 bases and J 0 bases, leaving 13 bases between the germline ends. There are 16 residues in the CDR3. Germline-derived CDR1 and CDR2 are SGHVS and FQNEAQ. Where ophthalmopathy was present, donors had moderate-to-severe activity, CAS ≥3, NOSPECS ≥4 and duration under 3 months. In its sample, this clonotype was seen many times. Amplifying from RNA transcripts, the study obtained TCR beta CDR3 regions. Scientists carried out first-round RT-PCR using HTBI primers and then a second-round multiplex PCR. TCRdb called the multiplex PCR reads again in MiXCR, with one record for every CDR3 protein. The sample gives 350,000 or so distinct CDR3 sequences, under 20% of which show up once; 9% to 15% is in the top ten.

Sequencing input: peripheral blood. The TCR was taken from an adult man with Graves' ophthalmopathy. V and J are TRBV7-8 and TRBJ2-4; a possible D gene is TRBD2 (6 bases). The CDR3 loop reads CASSSSVNIAKNIQYF. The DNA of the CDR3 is TGTGCCAGCAGCTCTAGCGTCAATATAGCCAAAAACATTCAGTACTTC.